The clone carrying this T cell receptor beta chain has at least ten counts. The time point here: patch test 2, 6 weeks after DPC sensitization. Described treatment: therapeutic diphenylcyclopropenone sensitization with weekly scalp DPC. These data belong to a study of human T cells and chemical hapten exposure. The germline V gene has CDR1 MNHEY and CDR2 SVGAGI. The germline V and J ends were trimmed by 9 bases and 9 bases, with 18 bases remaining between them. This CDR3 region has 14 residues. TCRdb used MiXCR to reprocess the RACE reads, holding one entry per CDR3 protein. This table holds about 350,000 distinct CDR3 sequences, about 6.3% found once.

The J gene is TRBJ1-6, the V gene TRBV6-5; D is unresolved. Sample: whole blood, taken in connection with sensitization to the hapten diphenylcyclopropenone (DPC). The receptor comes from a young woman with alopecia areata. Some clones in this sample may be carry-over from other donors' samples. CDR3 sequence (DNA): TGTGCCAGTTCCGACCGGGGAGTAGGTTCACCCCTCCACTTT. Translating it yields CASSDRGVGSPLHF.